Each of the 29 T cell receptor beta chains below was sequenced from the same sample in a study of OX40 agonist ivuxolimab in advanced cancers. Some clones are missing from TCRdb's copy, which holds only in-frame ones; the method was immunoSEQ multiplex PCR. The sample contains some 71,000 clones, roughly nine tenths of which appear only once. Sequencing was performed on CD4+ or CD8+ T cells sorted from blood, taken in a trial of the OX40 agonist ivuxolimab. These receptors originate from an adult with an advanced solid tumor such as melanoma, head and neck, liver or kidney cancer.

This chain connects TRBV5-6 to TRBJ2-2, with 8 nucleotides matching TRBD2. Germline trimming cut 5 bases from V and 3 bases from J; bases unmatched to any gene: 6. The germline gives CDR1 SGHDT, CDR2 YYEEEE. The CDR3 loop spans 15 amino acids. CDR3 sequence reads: CASRPAGVDTGELFF. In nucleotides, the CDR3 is TGTGCCAGCAGGCCAGCGGGAGTGGACACCGGGGAGCTGTTTTTT. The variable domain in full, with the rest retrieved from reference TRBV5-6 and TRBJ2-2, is DAGVTQSPTHLIKTRGQQVTLRCSPKSGHDTVSWYQQALGQGPQFIFQYYEEEERQRGNFPDRFSGHQFPNYSSELNVNALLLGDSALYLCASRPAGVDTGELFFGEGSRLTVL.

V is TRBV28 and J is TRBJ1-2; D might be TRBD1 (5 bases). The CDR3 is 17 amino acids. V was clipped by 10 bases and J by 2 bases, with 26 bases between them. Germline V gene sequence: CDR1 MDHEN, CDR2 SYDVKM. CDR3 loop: CATVVGDEGNINYGYTF. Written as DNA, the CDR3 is TGTGCCACCGTAGTAGGGGATGAGGGGAACATCAACTATGGCTACACCTTC.

The CDR3 DNA sequence: TGTGCCAGCAGCCCGTTGAGGCTAGATCAGCCCCAGCATTTT. It encodes CASSPLRLDQPQHF. The genes are TRBV27 and TRBJ1-5, with no clear D. The V and J ends lost 6 bases and 5 bases respectively, with 14 bases between them. There are 14 residues in the CDR3. Germline CDR1 is MNHEY and CDR2 is SMNVEV (reference sequence).

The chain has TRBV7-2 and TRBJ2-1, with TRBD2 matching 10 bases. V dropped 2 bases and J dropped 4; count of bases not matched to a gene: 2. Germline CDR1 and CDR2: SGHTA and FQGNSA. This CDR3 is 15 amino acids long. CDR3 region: CASSLIAGGYNEQFF. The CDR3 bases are TGTGCCAGCAGCTTAATAGCGGGAGGTTACAATGAGCAGTTCTTC.

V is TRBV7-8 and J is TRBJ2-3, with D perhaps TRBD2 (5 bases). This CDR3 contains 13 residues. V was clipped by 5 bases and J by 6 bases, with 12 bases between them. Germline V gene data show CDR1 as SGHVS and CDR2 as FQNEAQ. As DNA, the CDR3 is TGTGCCAGCAGCCTGGGAGAAGAGGATACGCAGTATTTT. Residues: CASSLGEEDTQYF. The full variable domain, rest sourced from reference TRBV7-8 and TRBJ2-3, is GAGVSQSPRYKVAKRGQDVALRCDPISGHVSLFWYQQALGQGPEFLTYFQNEAQLDKSGLPSDRFFAERPEGSVSTLKIQRTQQEDSAVYLCASSLGEEDTQYFGPGTRLTVL.

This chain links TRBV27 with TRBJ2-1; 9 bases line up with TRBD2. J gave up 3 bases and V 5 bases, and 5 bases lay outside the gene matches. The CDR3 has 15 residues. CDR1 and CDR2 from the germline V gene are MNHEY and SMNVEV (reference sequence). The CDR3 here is CASSTLAGIYNEQFF. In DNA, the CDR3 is TGTGCCAGCAGTACTCTAGCGGGAATCTACAATGAGCAGTTCTTC.

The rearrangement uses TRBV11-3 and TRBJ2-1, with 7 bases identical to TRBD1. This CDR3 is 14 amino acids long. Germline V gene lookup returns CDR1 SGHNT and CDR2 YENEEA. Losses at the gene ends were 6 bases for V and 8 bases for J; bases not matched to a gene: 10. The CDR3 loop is CASRSTTRGHEQFF. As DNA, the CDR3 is TGTGCCAGCAGGTCTACAACTAGGGGGCATGAGCAGTTCTTC.

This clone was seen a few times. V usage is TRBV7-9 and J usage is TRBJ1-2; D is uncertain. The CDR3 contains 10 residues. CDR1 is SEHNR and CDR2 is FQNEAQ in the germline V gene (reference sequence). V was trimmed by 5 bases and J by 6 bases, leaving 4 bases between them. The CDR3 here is CASSLDGYTF. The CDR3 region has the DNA TGTGCCAGCAGCCTAGATGGCTACACCTTC.

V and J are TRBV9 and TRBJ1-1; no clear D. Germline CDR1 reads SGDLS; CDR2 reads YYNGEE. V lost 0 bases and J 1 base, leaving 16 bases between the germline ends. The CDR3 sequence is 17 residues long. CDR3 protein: CASSVAGSGHSNTEAFF. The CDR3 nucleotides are TGTGCCAGCAGCGTAGCGGGTAGTGGGCACTCGAACACTGAAGCTTTCTTT.

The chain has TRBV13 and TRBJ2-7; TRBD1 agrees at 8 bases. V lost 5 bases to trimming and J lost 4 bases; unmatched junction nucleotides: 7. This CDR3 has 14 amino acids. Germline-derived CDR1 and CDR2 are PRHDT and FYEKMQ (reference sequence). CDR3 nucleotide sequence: TGTGCCAGCAGCCCGGGACAGGTTCCTTACGAGCAGTACTTC. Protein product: CASSPGQVPYEQYF. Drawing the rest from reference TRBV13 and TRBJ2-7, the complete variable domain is AAGVIQSPRHLIKEKRETATLKCYPIPRHDTVYWYQQGPGQDPQFLISFYEKMQSDKGSIPDRFSAQQFSDYHSELNMSSLELGDSALYFCASSPGQVPYEQYFGPGTRLTVT.

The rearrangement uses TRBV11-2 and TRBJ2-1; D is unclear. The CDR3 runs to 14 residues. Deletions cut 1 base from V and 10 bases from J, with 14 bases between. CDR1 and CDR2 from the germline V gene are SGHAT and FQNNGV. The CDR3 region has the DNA TGTGCCAGCAGCTTAGGTATAGGGAAGGGCGAGCAGTTCTTC. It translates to CASSLGIGKGEQFF.

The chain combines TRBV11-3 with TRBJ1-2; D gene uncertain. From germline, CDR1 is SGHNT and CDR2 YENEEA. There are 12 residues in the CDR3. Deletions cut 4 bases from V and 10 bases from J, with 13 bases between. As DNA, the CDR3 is TGTGCCAGCAGCTCAGACGGGCTGGCCTACACCTTC. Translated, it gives CASSSDGLAYTF. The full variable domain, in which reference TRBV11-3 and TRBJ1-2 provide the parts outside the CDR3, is EAGVVQSPRYKIIEKKQPVAFWCNPISGHNTLYWYLQNLGQGPELLIRYENEEAVDDSQLPKDRFSAERLKGVDSTLKIQPAELGDSAVYLCASSSDGLAYTFGSGTRLTVV.

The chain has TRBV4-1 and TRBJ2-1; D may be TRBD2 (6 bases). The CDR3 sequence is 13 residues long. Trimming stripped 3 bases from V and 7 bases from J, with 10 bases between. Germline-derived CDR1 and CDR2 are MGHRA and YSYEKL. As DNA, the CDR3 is TGCGCCAGCAGCCAGGGGGGTGGGAATGAGCAGTTCTTC. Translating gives CASSQGGGNEQFF.

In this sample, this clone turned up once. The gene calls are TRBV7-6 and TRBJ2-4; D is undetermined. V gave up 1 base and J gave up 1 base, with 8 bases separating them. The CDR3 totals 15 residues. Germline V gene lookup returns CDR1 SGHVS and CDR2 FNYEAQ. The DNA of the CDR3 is TGTGCCAGCAGCTTAGGCGGTGAGGCCAAAAACATTCAGTACTTC. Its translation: CASSLGGEAKNIQYF.

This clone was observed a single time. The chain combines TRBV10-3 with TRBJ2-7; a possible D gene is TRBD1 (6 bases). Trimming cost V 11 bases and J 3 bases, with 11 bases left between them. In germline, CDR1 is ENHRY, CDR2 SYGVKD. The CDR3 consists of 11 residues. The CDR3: CAAGDNYEQYF. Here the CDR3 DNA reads TGTGCCGCAGGGGATAACTACGAGCAGTACTTC.

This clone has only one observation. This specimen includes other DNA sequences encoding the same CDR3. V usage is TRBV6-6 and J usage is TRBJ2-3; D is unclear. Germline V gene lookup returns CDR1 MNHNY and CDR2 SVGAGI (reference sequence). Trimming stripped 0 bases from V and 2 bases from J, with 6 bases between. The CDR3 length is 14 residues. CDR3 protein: CASSYSTYTDTQYF. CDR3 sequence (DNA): TGTGCCAGCAGTTACTCCACCTACACAGATACGCAGTATTTT.

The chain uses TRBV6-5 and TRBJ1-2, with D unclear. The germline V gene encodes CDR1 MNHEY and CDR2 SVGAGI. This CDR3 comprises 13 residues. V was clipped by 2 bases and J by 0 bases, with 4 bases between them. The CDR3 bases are TGTGCCAGCAGTTACCTTGCTAACTATGGCTACACCTTC. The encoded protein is CASSYLANYGYTF.

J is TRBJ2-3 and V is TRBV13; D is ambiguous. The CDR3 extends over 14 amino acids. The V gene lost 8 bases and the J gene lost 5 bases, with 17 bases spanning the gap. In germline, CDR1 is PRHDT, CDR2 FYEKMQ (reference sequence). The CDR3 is CASSTAGRVDTQYF. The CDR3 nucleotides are TGTGCCAGCTCGACGGCCGGAAGGGTAGATACGCAGTATTTT.

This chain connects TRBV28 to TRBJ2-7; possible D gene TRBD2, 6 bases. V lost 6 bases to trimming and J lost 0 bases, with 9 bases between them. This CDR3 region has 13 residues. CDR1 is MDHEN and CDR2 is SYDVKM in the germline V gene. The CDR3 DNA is TGTGCCAGCAGCCGACTAGGCTCCTACGAGCAGTACTTC. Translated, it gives CASSRLGSYEQYF.

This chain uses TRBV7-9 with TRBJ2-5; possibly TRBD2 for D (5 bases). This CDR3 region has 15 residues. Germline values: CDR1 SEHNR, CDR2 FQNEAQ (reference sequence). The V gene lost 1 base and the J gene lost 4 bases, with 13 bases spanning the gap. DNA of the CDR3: TGTGCCAGCAGCTTAGAGGAGGTGGGGATAGAGACCCAGTACTTC. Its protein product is CASSLEEVGIETQYF.

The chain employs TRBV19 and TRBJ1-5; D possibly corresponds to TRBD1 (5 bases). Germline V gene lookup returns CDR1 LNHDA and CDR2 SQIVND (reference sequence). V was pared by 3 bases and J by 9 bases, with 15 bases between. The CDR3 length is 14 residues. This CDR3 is CASSMGGALGPQHF. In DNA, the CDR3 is TGTGCCAGTAGTATGGGAGGGGCTTTAGGGCCCCAGCATTTT.

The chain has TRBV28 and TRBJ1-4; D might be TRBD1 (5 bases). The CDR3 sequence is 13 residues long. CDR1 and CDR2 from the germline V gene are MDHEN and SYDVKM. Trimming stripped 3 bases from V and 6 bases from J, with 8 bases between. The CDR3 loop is CASSLRGDEKLFF. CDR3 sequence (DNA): TGTGCCAGCAGTTTGAGGGGCGATGAAAAACTGTTTTTT.

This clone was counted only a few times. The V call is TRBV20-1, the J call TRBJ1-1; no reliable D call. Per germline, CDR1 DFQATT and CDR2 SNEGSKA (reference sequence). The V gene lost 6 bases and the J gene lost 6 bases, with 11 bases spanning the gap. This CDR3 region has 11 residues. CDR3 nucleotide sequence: TGCAGTGCCATACCGTTCCCTGAAGCTTTCTTT. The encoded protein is CSAIPFPEAFF.

As DNA, the CDR3 is TGTGCCACCAGGGGCCCCAGCTCCTACGAGCAGTACTTC. Its protein product is CATRGPSSYEQYF. The chain couples TRBV28 to TRBJ2-7, with a tentative D call TRBD1 (6 bases). The V and J ends lost 10 bases and 0 bases respectively, with 13 bases between them. This CDR3 is 13 amino acids long. CDR1 and CDR2 from the germline V gene are MDHEN and SYDVKM. Full variable domain (outside the CDR3, taken from reference TRBV28 and TRBJ2-7): DVKVTQSSRYLVKRTGEKVFLECVQDMDHENMFWYRQDPGLGLRLIYFSYDVKMKEKGDIPEGYSVSREKKERFSLILESASTNQTSMYLCATRGPSSYEQYFGPGTRLTVT.

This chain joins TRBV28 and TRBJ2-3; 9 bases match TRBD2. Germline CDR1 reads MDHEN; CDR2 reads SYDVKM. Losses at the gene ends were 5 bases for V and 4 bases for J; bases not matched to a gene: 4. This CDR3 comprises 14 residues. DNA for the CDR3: TGTGCCAGCAGTGTCCTAGCGGGATCAGATACGCAGTATTTT. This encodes CASSVLAGSDTQYF.

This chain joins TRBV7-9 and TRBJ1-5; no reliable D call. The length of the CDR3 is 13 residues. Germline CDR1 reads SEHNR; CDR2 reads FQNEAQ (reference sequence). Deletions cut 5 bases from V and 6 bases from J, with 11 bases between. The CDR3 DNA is TGTGCCAGCAGCGTAGGGCCAAGTCAGCCCCAGCATTTT. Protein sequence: CASSVGPSQPQHF.

The CDR3 sequence: CAWSFTYEQYF. CDR3 sequence (DNA): TGTGCCTGGAGTTTTACCTACGAGCAGTACTTC. The chain couples TRBV30 to TRBJ2-7; D uncertain. CDR1 and CDR2 from the germline V gene are GTSNPN and SVGIG (reference sequence). V lost 2 bases, J lost 2 bases, and 4 bases lay in between. The CDR3 spans 11 residues.

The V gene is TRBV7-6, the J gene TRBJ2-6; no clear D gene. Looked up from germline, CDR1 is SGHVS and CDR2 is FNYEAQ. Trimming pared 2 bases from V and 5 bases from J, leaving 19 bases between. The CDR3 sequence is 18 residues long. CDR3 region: CASSLHSISQSRANVLTF. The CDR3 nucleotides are TGTGCCAGCAGCTTACACTCAATCTCACAAAGTCGGGCCAACGTCCTGACTTTC.

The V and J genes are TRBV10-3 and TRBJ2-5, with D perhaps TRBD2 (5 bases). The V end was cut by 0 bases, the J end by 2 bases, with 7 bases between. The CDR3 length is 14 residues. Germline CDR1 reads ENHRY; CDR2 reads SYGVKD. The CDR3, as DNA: TGTGCCATCAGTGAGTCAACTAGTCAAGAGACCCAGTACTTC. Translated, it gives CAISESTSQETQYF.